Sequencing of this T cell receptor (beta chain) was carried out in a study of T cells in localized non-small cell lung cancer. Notes on this clone: Its target is unknown.

Study-level results: In the blood, greater T cell density corresponded to longer overall survival. Among the tissues sampled, uninvolved adjacent lung had the highest T cell clonality, above tumor. As only one tumor region underwent sequencing, heterogeneity remains possible. Adjacent lung tissue had a median about 50 of the top 100 clones found in the tumor.

Germline V gives CDR1 MNHNY, CDR2 SVGAGI (reference sequence). V lost 6 bases and J lost 3, with 11 bases in between. This CDR3 has 13 amino acids. Only in-frame clones appear in the TCRdb table, and some are missing; sequencing was by immunoSEQ multiplex PCR. The data contain about 72,000 clones, approximately 84% of them seen just once; the ten biggest clones take up about 13%. The material was peripheral blood, obtained before any cancer treatment. The origin of this receptor is an older female donor with stage I lung adenocarcinoma. This chain uses TRBV6-6 with TRBJ1-1; D might be TRBD1 (6 bases). Here the CDR3 reads CASRLGAYTEAFF. The CDR3 DNA is TGTGCCAGCAGGTTGGGGGCTTACACTGAAGCTTTCTTT.